The 23 T cell receptor beta chains reported below all come from one sample, sequenced in a study of long-term antiretroviral therapy in people with HIV. They ran version v3.0 of the immunoSEQ assay at survey level. The data were produced by immunoSEQ multiplex PCR, yet TCRdb's version contains in-frame clones alone and is incomplete. Counted here are roughly 28,000 clones, just under 95% occurring once; the ten biggest clones make up about 3.1%. Material: unsorted PBMCs, obtained 5.3 years after starting antiretroviral therapy. These receptors all come from a man aged 45 to 65 with HIV.

The gene calls are TRBV10-2 and TRBJ2-2; TRBD2 matches at 9 bases. Trimming at V came to 6 bases and at J to 6 bases, leaving 5 bases not matched to a gene. CDR3 length equals 14 residues. Germline values: CDR1 WSHSY, CDR2 SAAADI. The CDR3 region has the DNA TGCGCCAGCAGCTTAGCGGGGGCCCCCGGGGAGCTGTTTTTT. Translation: CASSLAGAPGELFF.

The rearrangement uses TRBV5-6 and TRBJ2-7; 7 bases fit TRBD1. Germline V lookup: CDR1 SGHDT, CDR2 YYEEEE. CDR3 size: 15 residues. Trimming removed 3 bases from V and 0 bases from J; junction bases left unmatched: 6. CDR3 amino acids: CASSSHRGFSYEQYF. The DNA of the CDR3 is TGTGCCAGCAGCTCCCACAGGGGCTTCTCCTACGAGCAGTACTTC.

This rearrangement joins TRBV6-1 to TRBJ1-5; D unresolved. This CDR3 has 15 amino acids. CDR1 is MNHNS and CDR2 is SASEGT in the germline V gene. Trimming stripped 2 bases from V and 0 bases from J, with 8 bases between. The CDR3 DNA reads as TGTGCCAGCAGTGAAATGAGTGGTAGCAATCAGCCCCAGCATTTT. Amino acid sequence: CASSEMSGSNQPQHF.

The chain joins TRBV6-5 to TRBJ1-2; 8 positions agree with TRBD1. The CDR3 extends over 15 amino acids. Per germline, CDR1 MNHEY and CDR2 SVGAGI. With 8 bases clipped from V and 4 bases from J, the junction kept 12 bases outside the gene matches. DNA of the CDR3: TGTGCCAGCGTCGGGGGGACAGGTTTGACCTATGGCTACACCTTC. Translated, it gives CASVGGTGLTYGYTF.

Note on this clone: The same CDR3 can be traced to other DNA sequences in this sample. The chain uses TRBV11-3 and TRBJ1-3; 8 positions agree with TRBD1. CDR1 is SGHNT and CDR2 is YENEEA in the germline V gene. The CDR3 consists of 15 residues. Trimming took 5 bases from V and 4 from J; bases not matched to a gene: 7. The CDR3 sequence is CASSPGQGPGNTIYF. The DNA for the CDR3 is TGTGCCAGCAGCCCTGGACAGGGTCCCGGAAACACCATATATTTT.

The chain combines TRBV25-1 with TRBJ2-3, with TRBD2 matching 7 bases. With V trimmed by 4 bases and J by 6 bases, 4 bases remained unmatched. In germline, CDR1 is MGHDK, CDR2 SYGVNS. This CDR3 has 13 amino acids. The DNA of the CDR3 is TGTGCCAGCAGTGGGGGGACTATCGATACGCAGTATTTT. It yields the protein CASSGGTIDTQYF.

The chain uses TRBV9 and TRBJ2-7; 7 bases align to TRBD1. Trimming cost V 3 bases and J 6 bases; bases outside gene matches: 12. In germline, CDR1 is SGDLS, CDR2 YYNGEE. The CDR3 runs to 15 residues. The CDR3 spells CASSGADRVDLEQYF. The DNA for the CDR3 is TGTGCCAGCAGCGGAGCTGACAGGGTTGATCTCGAGCAGTACTTC.

The J gene is TRBJ2-7, the V gene TRBV9; possibly TRBD1 or TRBD2 for D (7 bases each). Germline V gene sequence: CDR1 SGDLS, CDR2 YYNGEE. Trimming removed 0 bases from V and 7 bases from J, with 14 bases in between. This CDR3 is built from 14 residues. The CDR3 reads CASSVAGGAEEQYF. CDR3 DNA sequence: TGTGCCAGCAGCGTAGCAGGGGGGGCGGAAGAGCAGTACTTC.

A remark on this clone: A junction boundary mismatches the germline segment, possibly from a read error. The J gene is TRBJ2-7, the V gene TRBV5-4, with D possibly TRBD1 on 6 matching bases. CDR3 length: 10 amino acids. Germline V CDR1 and CDR2: SGHNT, YYREEE (reference sequence). CDR3 DNA: TGTGCCAGCAGCTTGAAGGGACACCAGTTC. It encodes CASSLKGHQF.

The chain links TRBV5-6 to TRBJ2-3; tentative D call: TRBD2 (7 bases). The CDR3 loop spans 15 amino acids. The ends were cut back, 0 bases at V and 4 bases at J, with 12 bases in the middle. CDR1 is SGHDT and CDR2 is YYEEEE in the germline V gene. In DNA form, the CDR3 reads TGTGCCAGCAGCTTGGAGGGGGGGCGGGCAGATACGCAGTATTTT. Protein sequence: CASSLEGGRADTQYF. The full variable domain, completed using reference TRBV5-6 and TRBJ2-3, is DAGVTQSPTHLIKTRGQQVTLRCSPKSGHDTVSWYQQALGQGPQFIFQYYEEEERQRGNFPDRFSGHQFPNYSSELNVNALLLGDSALYLCASSLEGGRADTQYFGPGTRLTVL.

Points on this clone: This CDR3 is also generated by other DNA sequences in the sample. The V call is TRBV10-3, the J call TRBJ1-5; no clear D. The V end was cut by 5 bases, the J end by 0 bases, with 5 bases between. The CDR3 is 13 residues long. CDR1 and CDR2 (germline): ENHRY, SYGVKD. CDR3 amino acids: CAISSYSNQPQHF. CDR3 DNA: TGTGCCATCAGTTCGTATAGCAATCAGCCCCAGCATTTT.

The chain combines TRBV6-6 with TRBJ2-6; no definite D call. The CDR3 runs to 16 residues. V lost 8 bases and J 0 bases, leaving 14 bases between the germline ends. Germline V lookup: CDR1 MNHNY, CDR2 SVGAGI (reference sequence). The chain's CDR3 is CASGDRKSSGANVLTF. The CDR3 DNA reads as TGTGCCAGCGGAGACCGGAAAAGCTCTGGGGCCAACGTCCTGACTTTC.

The chain combines TRBV30 with TRBJ1-1, with D hard to call. V dropped 0 bases and J dropped 1 base, with 12 bases sitting between them. CDR3 length: 15 amino acids. Germline V CDR1 and CDR2: GTSNPN, SVGIG (reference sequence). The CDR3 sequence: CAWSVPKGSNTEAFF. The CDR3 region has the DNA TGTGCCTGGAGTGTACCGAAGGGTTCGAACACTGAAGCTTTCTTT.

The V gene is TRBV7-9, the J gene TRBJ1-1; no definite D call. CDR1 SEHNR and CDR2 FQNEAQ come from the germline V gene (reference sequence). The CDR3 runs to 14 residues. V lost 5 bases and J lost 0, with 10 bases in between. This chain's CDR3 is CASSRRALNTEAFF. Here the CDR3 DNA reads TGTGCCAGCAGCCGTCGGGCCCTGAACACTGAAGCTTTCTTT.

This sequence joins TRBV9 and TRBJ1-5, with D possibly matching TRBD1 (5 bases). Germline loops: CDR1 SGDLS, CDR2 YYNGEE. Trimming cost V 4 bases and J 8 bases, with 16 bases left between them. CDR3 length: 14 amino acids. The CDR3 DNA reads TGTGCCAGCAGCCCTGGGGGGGTGAGGGAGCCCCAGCATTTT. Translated: CASSPGGVREPQHF.

This sequence joins TRBV11-3 and TRBJ1-1; the D gene is possibly TRBD1 (5 bases). The V gene lost 5 bases and the J gene lost 0 bases, with 16 bases spanning the gap. The CDR3 is 16 amino acids. Germline CDR1 SGHNT, CDR2 YENEEA. The CDR3 is CASSPQWLGVNTEAFF. The CDR3 DNA follows: TGTGCCAGCAGCCCCCAGTGGCTAGGGGTGAACACTGAAGCTTTCTTT.

V is TRBV6-1 and J is TRBJ1-5; D is undetermined. Germline CDR1 is MNHNS and CDR2 is SASEGT. V was cut by 4 bases and J by 3 bases, with 7 bases left in between. CDR3 length equals 13 residues. CDR3 residues: CASSGDPNQPQHF. CDR3 DNA sequence: TGTGCCAGCAGTGGGGATCCCAATCAGCCCCAGCATTTT.

The rearrangement uses TRBV28 and TRBJ1-5; D remains ambiguous. V gave up 3 bases and J gave up 1 base, with 7 bases separating them. The germline CDR1 and CDR2 sequences are MDHEN and SYDVKM. This CDR3 contains 14 residues. The CDR3 DNA reads TGTGCCAGCAGTTTGGGGTTCAGCAATCAGCCCCAGCATTTT. Its translation is CASSLGFSNQPQHF.

This chain uses TRBV6-1 with TRBJ2-3, with 9 bases identical to TRBD1. After removal of 6 bases from V and 3 bases from J, the junction contained 4 bases not matched to a gene. From germline, CDR1 is MNHNS and CDR2 SASEGT. The CDR3 is 14 residues long. CDR3 loop: CASSGDRATDTQYF. CDR3 DNA sequence: TGTGCCAGCAGCGGGGACAGGGCTACAGATACGCAGTATTTT.

This clone was seen only once. The rearrangement joins TRBV30 to TRBJ2-3; unclear D gene. The CDR3 runs to 11 residues. Germline CDR1 reads GTSNPN; CDR2 reads SVGIG (reference sequence). Trimming removed 4 bases at V and 6 bases at J, with 8 bases between. The CDR3 region is CAWILLDTQYF. In DNA form, the CDR3 reads TGTGCCTGGATCCTACTGGATACGCAGTATTTT.

This clone was counted a single time. J is TRBJ2-7 and V is TRBV11-2; D is perhaps TRBD1 (5 bases). Per the germline V gene, CDR1 is SGHAT and CDR2 is FQNNGV. Trimming took 1 base from V and 6 from J, leaving 16 bases between them. The CDR3 has 15 residues. CDR3 in amino acids: CASSLVRSGRAEQYF. DNA for the CDR3: TGTGCCAGCAGCTTAGTACGATCGGGCAGGGCCGAGCAGTACTTC.

The chain joins TRBV7-2 to TRBJ2-1, with TRBD2 identical over 13 bases. This CDR3 has 15 residues. With V trimmed by 5 bases and J by 9 bases, 7 bases remained unmatched. CDR1 and CDR2 (germline): SGHTA, FQGNSA. The CDR3 region has the DNA TGTGCCAGCAGCGCTGGACTAGCGGGGGCGGGTGAGCAGTTCTTC. Protein sequence: CASSAGLAGAGEQFF.

The chain uses TRBV27 and TRBJ2-3, with 7 bases identical to TRBD1. The CDR3 sequence is 17 residues long. With V trimmed by 8 bases and J by 3 bases, 17 bases remained unmatched. Germline V gene lookup returns CDR1 MNHEY and CDR2 SMNVEV (reference sequence). The CDR3: CASAATSGTELTDTQYF. In DNA, the CDR3 is TGTGCCAGCGCCGCGACGTCCGGGACAGAGCTAACAGATACGCAGTATTTT.